A selection of T cell receptor beta chains follows, all from one sample in a study of identical twins. One entry per CDR3 protein, called by TCRdb with MiXCR from the 5' RACE reads. The sample has 1.5 million to 2 million distinct CDR3 sequences, less than 35% seen once. Source material: cord blood. The origin of the receptors is a newborn girl in good health. CDR3s include the opening cysteine and the closing phenylalanine or tryptophan. The D gene is left open where the match is weak. Some rows mark clone size as missing; the rest say once, few, many or name a class of expanded clone.

clone size	D gene	J gene	V gene	CDR3 protein	CDR3 DNA
few	.	TRBJ1-5	TRBV2	CASNLAGLNQPQHF	TGTGCCAGCAATCTGGCAGGACTGAATCAGCCCCAGCATTTT
few	TRBD1	TRBJ2-1	TRBV7-2	CASSPYRGNEQFF	TGTGCCAGCAGCCCATACAGGGGCAATGAGCAGTTCTTC
.	.	TRBJ1-5	TRBV6-8	CASSPPDKGDNQPQHF	TGTGCCAGCAGTCCCCCCGACAAGGGCGACAATCAGCCCCAGCATTTT
few	.	TRBJ1-1	TRBV12-3/TRBV12-4	CASSLGDGPIEAFF	TGTGCCAGCAGTTTAGGGGACGGTCCCATTGAAGCTTTCTTT
few	TRBD2	TRBJ2-3	TRBV20-1	CSARVPGLAGTDTQYF	TGCAGTGCCCGAGTCCCGGGACTAGCGGGTACAGATACGCAGTATTTT
.	TRBD1	TRBJ1-5	TRBV24-1	CATRATGSNQPQHF	TGTGCCACCAGGGCGACAGGGAGCAATCAGCCCCAGCATTTT
few	TRBD1	TRBJ2-1	TRBV11-2	CASSFLVRDRVYNEQFF	TGTGCCAGCAGCTTCCTAGTCCGGGACAGGGTCTACAATGAGCAGTTCTTC
few	TRBD1	TRBJ1-1	TRBV4-1	CASSQDSGRLDRVRNTEAFF	TGCGCCAGCAGCCAAGATTCGGGGCGGCTCGACAGGGTTAGGAACACTGAAGCTTTCTTT
many	TRBD1	TRBJ1-1	TRBV29-1	CSVARQGGAFF	TGCAGCGTGGCCCGACAGGGTGGAGCTTTCTTT
.	.	TRBJ1-2	TRBV10-2	CASSESMGHGYTF	TGCGCCAGCAGTGAGTCGATGGGCCATGGCTACACCTTC
.	.	TRBJ1-2	TRBV12-3/TRBV12-4	CASRMMDGYGYTF	TGTGCCAGCAGGATGATGGACGGCTATGGCTACACCTTC
.	TRBD2	TRBJ2-7	TRBV14	CASSQVGGRYNEQYF	TGTGCCAGCAGCCAAGTCGGGGGGAGGTACAATGAGCAGTACTTC
.	.	TRBJ2-7	TRBV7-9	CASRWATYEQYF	TGTGCCAGCAGATGGGCTACCTACGAGCAGTACTTC
.	TRBD1	TRBJ2-5	TRBV20-1	CSARRPGQRYNEQYF	TGCAGTGCTAGAAGGCCGGGACAGAGGTACAATGAGCAGTACTTC
.	TRBD2	TRBJ2-7	TRBV20-1	CSAGRTSSYEQYF	TGCAGTGCGGGACGGACTAGCAGCTACGAGCAGTACTTC
.	.	TRBJ1-2	TRBV2	CASSDSTYGYTF	TGTGCCAGCAGTGATTCCACGTATGGCTACACCTTC
.	TRBD2	TRBJ2-3	TRBV10-2	CASSGQAGDRSTDTQYF	TGCGCCAGCAGTGGTCAAGCGGGGGATCGTAGCACAGATACGCAGTATTTT
.	TRBD2	TRBJ2-7	TRBV10-3	CAIRPHSGGTYEQYF	TGTGCCATCAGGCCCCATAGCGGGGGAACCTACGAGCAGTACTTC
few	TRBD1	TRBJ2-1	TRBV6-1	CASSVQGARNEQFF	TGTGCCAGCAGTGTCCAGGGGGCTAGGAATGAGCAGTTCTTC
.	.	TRBJ2-7	TRBV4-2	CASSRYSGAYEQYF	TGTGCCAGCAGCCGGTATAGCGGTGCCTACGAGCAGTACTTC
.	.	TRBJ2-7	TRBV7-9	CASSLAYENEQYF	TGTGCCAGCAGCTTAGCGTACGAAAACGAGCAGTACTTC
few	TRBD1	TRBJ2-7	TRBV29-1	CSVPRTGVPLSYEQYF	TGCAGCGTTCCCCGCACAGGGGTACCGCTATCCTACGAGCAGTACTTC
few	TRBD2	TRBJ2-1	TRBV6-1	CASSGQRGNEQFF	TGTGCCAGCAGTGGCCAGCGGGGGAATGAGCAGTTCTTC
.	.	TRBJ2-7	TRBV5-1	CASSLGDTDYEQYF	TGCGCCAGCAGCTTGGGGGACACAGACTACGAGCAGTACTTC